Described below is a single T cell receptor (beta chain) sequence and its context. As yet, its antigen is unknown. Generated by immunoSEQ multiplex PCR, the TCRdb table keeps only in-frame clones and is missing some. The sample has around 180,000 clones, 85% to 90% seen once; the top ten hold under 7.5%. The record originates from a study of T cell responses to AZD1222 COVID-19 vaccine. For the study at large: Some second doses came at about 4 weeks and others at about 12 weeks; these were pooled. Findings of the study overall: Only six or seven AZD1222 recipients tested seropositive at baseline. Without day 14 samples, only post-peak T cell repertoires were studied.

This TCR derives from an adult in good health. The sample was peripheral blood, taken on day 0 of AZD1222 vaccination.

CDR3 amino acids: CASTSGTGSEKLFF. As DNA, the CDR3 is TGTGCCAGCACCTCCGGTACAGGGAGTGAAAAACTGTTTTTT. The chain uses TRBV2 and TRBJ1-4, with TRBD1 as a possible D gene (6 bases). V lost 7 bases, J lost 7 bases, and 16 bases lay in between. The CDR3 sequence is 14 residues long. Germline CDR1 and CDR2: SNHLY and FYNNEI.